What follows describes a single TCR beta chain. This specimen comes from a study of blood T cell repertoires in COVID-19. Per the original methods: Estimation of nucleated cell counts relied on the amplification of reference gene primers. Profiled with immunoSEQ multiplex PCR; TCRdb holds only in-frame clones, not every one. V and J calls and clone size are copied from that table; D and trimming were computed from the DNA. In the table there are roughly 340,000 clones, more than 70% of which are singletons. The CDR3 consists of 14 residues. Trimming took 8 bases from V and 5 from J; bases not matched to a gene: 10. Germline CDR1 MNHEY, CDR2 SVGAGI. Enrollment of patients from Seattle took place during active infection, with longitudinal follow-up.

The TCR was taken from a woman in her seventies with COVID-19, enrolled during active disease. The rearrangement links TRBV6-5 to TRBJ1-2; 8 nucleotides line up with TRBD1. What was sequenced was peripheral blood. In DNA, the CDR3 is TGTGCCAGCCGCGCGACAGGGGTCTGGTATGGCTACACCTTC. Translated, it gives CASRATGVWYGYTF.